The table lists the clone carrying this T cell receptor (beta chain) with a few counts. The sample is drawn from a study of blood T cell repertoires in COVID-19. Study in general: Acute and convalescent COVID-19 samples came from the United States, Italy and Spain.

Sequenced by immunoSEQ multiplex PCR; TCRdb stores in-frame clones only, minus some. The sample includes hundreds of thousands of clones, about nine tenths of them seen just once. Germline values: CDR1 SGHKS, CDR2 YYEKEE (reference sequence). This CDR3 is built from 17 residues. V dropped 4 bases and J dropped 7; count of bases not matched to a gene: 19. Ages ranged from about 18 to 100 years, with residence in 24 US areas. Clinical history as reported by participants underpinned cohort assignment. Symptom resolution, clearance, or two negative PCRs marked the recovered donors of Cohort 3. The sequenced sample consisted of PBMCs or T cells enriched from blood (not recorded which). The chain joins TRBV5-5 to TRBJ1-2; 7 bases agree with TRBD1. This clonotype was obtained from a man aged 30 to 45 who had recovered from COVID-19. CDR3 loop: CASSDYHSMTGLRGYTF. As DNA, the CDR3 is TGTGCCAGCAGCGACTACCATTCAATGACAGGGCTTCGTGGCTACACCTTC. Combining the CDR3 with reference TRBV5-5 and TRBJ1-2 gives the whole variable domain DAGVTQSPTHLIKTRGQQVTLRCSPISGHKSVSWYQQVLGQGPQFIFQYYEKEERGRGNFPDRFSARQFPNYSSELNVNALLLGDSALYLCASSDYHSMTGLRGYTFGSGTRLTVV.